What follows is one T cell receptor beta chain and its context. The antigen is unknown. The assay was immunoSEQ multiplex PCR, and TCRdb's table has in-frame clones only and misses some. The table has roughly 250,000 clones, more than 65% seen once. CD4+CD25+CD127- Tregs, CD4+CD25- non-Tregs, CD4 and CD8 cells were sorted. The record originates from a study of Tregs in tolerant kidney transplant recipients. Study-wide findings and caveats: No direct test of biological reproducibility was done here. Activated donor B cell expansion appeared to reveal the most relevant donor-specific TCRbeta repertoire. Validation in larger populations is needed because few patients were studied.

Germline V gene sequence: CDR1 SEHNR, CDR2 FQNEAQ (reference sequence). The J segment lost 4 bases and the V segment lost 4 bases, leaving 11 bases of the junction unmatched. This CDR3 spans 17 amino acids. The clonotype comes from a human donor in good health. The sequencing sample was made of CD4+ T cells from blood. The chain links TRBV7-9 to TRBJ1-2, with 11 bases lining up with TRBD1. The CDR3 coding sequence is TGTGCCAGCAGCTCCTGGACAGGGGGCTGGCCAAGCTATGGCTACACCTTC. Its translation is CASSSWTGGWPSYGYTF.